Listed below are T cell receptor beta chains from one sample, sequenced in a study of cytomegalovirus exposure and HLA in healthy donors. Clones were sequenced by immunoSEQ multiplex PCR, and TCRdb holds only the in-frame ones, with some missing. The profile shows roughly 93,000 clones, under 80% of them singletons. Sequenced: PBMCs. The receptors stem from a male donor in good health and CMV-seronegative. The CDR3 runs from the conserved cysteine through the conserved F or W. Fields, in order: J gene, D gene, clone size, V gene, CDR3 DNA, CDR3 protein. A D gene is named only where the DNA matches it firmly. Clone size is stated in some rows and not others, as once, few, many or a class when expanded.

>TRBJ1-1|.|.|TRBV29-1
TGCAGCACCCGTTGGCAGTACACTGAAGCTTTCTTT
CSTRWQYTEAFF
>TRBJ1-1|.|few|TRBV7-8
TGTGCCAGCAGCCCGACGGGTACGGGAGCTTTCTTT
CASSPTGTGAFF
>TRBJ2-2|.|.|TRBV5-4
TGTGCCAGCAGCTTGGTTCCTAGCGTGAACACCGGGGAGCTGTTTTTT
CASSLVPSVNTGELFF
>TRBJ1-2|.|.|TRBV18
TGTGCCAGCTCACCTTCTCCGGAGAGCTATGGCTACACCTTC
CASSPSPESYGYTF
>TRBJ1-5|.|.|TRBV7-8
TGTGCCAGCAGCTTGGGGGCAAGCAATCAGCCCCAGCATTTT
CASSLGASNQPQHF
>TRBJ2-1|.|.|TRBV2
TGTGCCAGCTCGGTGGACTCCACGAGCTCCTACAATGAGCAGTTCTTC
CASSVDSTSSYNEQFF
>TRBJ2-2|.|.|TRBV7-9
TGTGCCAGTAAACCCAGTGGCCTTCAGGGTTTCGACACCGGGGAGCTGTTTTTT
CASKPSGLQGFDTGELFF
>TRBJ1-1|.|.|TRBV7-2
TGTGCCAGCAGCTTAGCGGGAGGGGTGAACACTGAAGCTTTCTTT
CASSLAGGVNTEAFF
>TRBJ2-7|TRBD1|.|TRBV6-6
TGTGCCAGCAGTTACACCGGGACAGGGAGGGGCGAGCAGTACTTC
CASSYTGTGRGEQYF
>TRBJ2-7|TRBD2|.|TRBV7-9
TGTGCCAGCAGCTTCGGACTAGCGGGAGGCCACCGCTCCTACGAGCAGTACTTC
CASSFGLAGGHRSYEQYF
>TRBJ2-3|TRBD1|few|TRBV6-6
TGTGCCAGCAGGGACAGGGGCGGAGAGGGCACAGATACGCAGTATTTT
CASRDRGGEGTDTQYF
>TRBJ2-1|TRBD2|.|TRBV9
TGTGCCAGCAGCTATGCTAGCGGCTCCTACAATGAGCAGTTCTTC
CASSYASGSYNEQFF
>TRBJ1-1|TRBD1|.|TRBV5-1
TGCGCCAGCAGCTTGGGGGACAGGGGAGAAAGGTCCTTT
CASSLGDRGERSF
>TRBJ1-1|.|.|TRBV27
TGTGCCAGCAGTCTAAGGGGCCCGACAGGAGAAGCTTTCTTT
CASSLRGPTGEAFF
>TRBJ2-5|.|.|TRBV5-6
TGTGCCAGCAGCTTTTTGGGCACAGGAGGGTCCGAGACCCAGTACTTC
CASSFLGTGGSETQYF
>TRBJ1-3|.|.|TRBV7-8
TGTGCCAGCAGCCAACAGACAGTTGGAAACACCATATATTTT
CASSQQTVGNTIYF
>TRBJ1-1|TRBD1|once|TRBV5-1
TGCGCCAGCAGCCCCCTGGGACAGCTGAACACTGAAGCTTTCTTT
CASSPLGQLNTEAFF
>TRBJ1-2|TRBD1|.|TRBV5-1
TGCGCCAGCAGCTTGACCCCGGGGACAGGGGAAGGCTACACCTTC
CASSLTPGTGEGYTF
>TRBJ1-5|.|.|TRBV4-3
TGCGCCAGCAGCCAAGATCGAGGGTCTCGGCAGCCCCAGCATTTT
CASSQDRGSRQPQHF
>TRBJ2-1|TRBD2|.|TRBV29-1
TGCAGCAGCGGGAGGTCTTACAATGAGCAGTTCTTC
CSSGRSYNEQFF
>TRBJ2-2|TRBD1|.|TRBV5-6
TGTGCCAGCAGCTCGACAGGGCACGGGGAGCTGTTTTTT
CASSSTGHGELFF
>TRBJ2-7|.|.|TRBV28
TGTGCCAGCAGTCAACCGACTGGGTTCCAACTCTACGAGCAGTACTTC
CASSQPTGFQLYEQYF
>TRBJ2-1|.|.|TRBV29-1
TGCAGCGTTGTTAATAACAGGGAAACAACCTACAATGAGCAGTTCTTC
CSVVNNRETTYNEQFF
>TRBJ2-7|.|.|TRBV7-7
TGTGCCAGCAGCTTAGAACGTACGGGGTCCGAGCAGTACTTC
CASSLERTGSEQYF
>TRBJ2-3|.|few|TRBV6-5
TGTGCCAGCAGTTACGACTGGGGCACAGATACGCAGTATTTT
CASSYDWGTDTQYF
>TRBJ2-7|TRBD1|.|TRBV27
TGTGCCAGCAGTTTACAGGGGGCTCGTCATGAGCAGTACTTC
CASSLQGARHEQYF
>TRBJ2-7|.|.|TRBV15
TGTGCCACCAGCAGAGGGGGGCCTGCCTACGAGCAGTACTTC
CATSRGGPAYEQYF
>TRBJ1-1|.|.|TRBV6-4
TGTGCCAGCAGTGAAAGCTTTGTGAACAGGGTCGCTGAAGCTTTCTTT
CASSESFVNRVAEAFF
>TRBJ2-7|TRBD2|.|TRBV7-2
TGTGCCAGCAGCTTAGCTGGCGGGGGGGCCTACGAGCAGTACTTC
CASSLAGGGAYEQYF
>TRBJ1-1|TRBD1|.|TRBV28
TGTGCCAGCAGTCCCCGGACAGGGCGAAGTCCCCCTGAAGCTTTCTTT
CASSPRTGRSPPEAFF
>TRBJ2-7|TRBD1|.|TRBV4-2
TGTGCCAGCAGCCAAGACTATGGGACAGGGGACGAGCAGTACTTC
CASSQDYGTGDEQYF
>TRBJ2-1|.|.|TRBV14
TGTGCCAGCAGCCAAGTTGGTGGCAGCTACAATGAGCAGTTCTTC
CASSQVGGSYNEQFF
>TRBJ1-2|TRBD1|.|TRBV2
TGTGCCAGCAGTGATATTTTGGCAGGGGGCCCTAACTATGGCTACACCTTC
CASSDILAGGPNYGYTF
>TRBJ1-2|.|once|TRBV5-1
TGCGCCAGCAGCTTGATTAAGGGAGATGGCTACACCTTC
CASSLIKGDGYTF
>TRBJ1-5|TRBD1|.|TRBV30
TGTGCCTGGAGCACAGGGGGGGGCCAGCCCCAGCATTTT
CAWSTGGGQPQHF
>TRBJ2-3|TRBD2|.|TRBV6-4
TGTGCCAGCAGTGAGCGGGAGGGAACAGATACGCAGTATTTT
CASSEREGTDTQYF
>TRBJ1-1|.|.|TRBV27
TGTGCCAGCAGTTTAAAGAAACCTAACAGGGCGCTGCTACCAGAAGCTTTCTTT
CASSLKKPNRALLPEAFF
>TRBJ2-1|TRBD2|.|TRBV7-9
TGTGCCAGCAGCTTAGGGCGGGAGGCCTACAATGAGCAGTTCTTC
CASSLGREAYNEQFF
>TRBJ2-7|TRBD2|few|TRBV27
TGTGCCAGCAGTTTAGGGACTAGCTATCACGAGCAGTACTTC
CASSLGTSYHEQYF
>TRBJ2-7|TRBD2|few|TRBV6-6
TGTGCCAGCAGTTACCCTCGCCCGGGAGGTTTCTACGAGCAGTACTTC
CASSYPRPGGFYEQYF
>TRBJ1-3|.|.|TRBV4-1
TGCGCCAGCAGCCAAGAGGCTCAGGTCATCTCTGGAAACACCATATATTTT
CASSQEAQVISGNTIYF
>TRBJ2-1|.|.|TRBV9
TGTGCCAGCAGCGGCATACAGGGAAATGAGCAGTTCTTC
CASSGIQGNEQFF
>TRBJ2-5|.|.|TRBV28
TGTGCCAGCAGCCAGATCGACGGGTCGGGAAAGACCCAGTACTTC
CASSQIDGSGKTQYF
>TRBJ2-5|TRBD1|.|TRBV4-2
TGTGCCAGCAGCCAAGTCCCCGCAGGGGGCTGGGAGACCCAGTACTTC
CASSQVPAGGWETQYF
>TRBJ2-3|.|.|TRBV4-3
TGCGCCAGCAGCCAAGTTGGGCGCACAGATACGCAGTATTTT
CASSQVGRTDTQYF